One sample yielded the 9 T cell receptor beta chains listed below, sequenced in a study of cytomegalovirus exposure and HLA in healthy donors. PCR involved 60 Vbeta and 13 Jbeta primers. Here immunoSEQ multiplex PCR was the method, and the copy in TCRdb shows in-frame clones only, minus some. The sample has about 160,000 clones; about four fifths are singletons. The material sequenced was PBMCs. Receptor source: a male donor in good health and CMV-seropositive.

The chain combines TRBV6-5 with TRBJ1-2, with D unclear. Per germline, CDR1 MNHEY and CDR2 SVGAGI. V lost 1 base to trimming and J lost 6 bases, with 6 bases between them. The CDR3 length is 12 residues. DNA for the CDR3: TGTGCCAGCAGTTACTTCGGAGATGGCTACACCTTC. Its protein is CASSYFGDGYTF.

This clone occurred a few times. The chain carries TRBV27 and TRBJ1-2; D may be TRBD1 (6 bases). CDR3 length: 16 residues. Trimming pared 4 bases from V and 5 bases from J, leaving 20 bases between. Germline loops: CDR1 MNHEY, CDR2 SMNVEV (reference sequence). This chain's CDR3 is CASSSGTPMGKYGYTF. CDR3 DNA: TGTGCCAGCAGTTCCGGGACACCAATGGGGAAATATGGCTACACCTTC.

The chain has TRBV6-6 and TRBJ1-5; D perhaps matches TRBD1 (5 bases). The CDR3 is 16 amino acids. V shed 6 bases and J shed 2 bases, with 17 bases lying between them. Looked up from germline, CDR1 is MNHNY and CDR2 is SVGAGI (reference sequence). CDR3 region: CASRLKGATGNQPQHF. Here the CDR3 DNA reads TGTGCCAGCAGACTCAAAGGGGCGACGGGCAATCAGCCCCAGCATTTT.

The chain combines TRBV27 with TRBJ2-5; D may be TRBD1 (5 bases). This CDR3 has 15 residues. Trimming shortened V by 6 bases and J by 7 bases, and 21 bases separated the two germline ends. The germline V gene has CDR1 MNHEY and CDR2 SMNVEV (reference sequence). In nucleotides, the CDR3 is TGTGCCAGCAGCCGCGAGCCCTCAGGGTACGGGACCCAGTACTTC. This translates into CASSREPSGYGTQYF.

The chain couples TRBV30 to TRBJ1-1; 10 bases fit TRBD1. The CDR3 contains 13 residues. The germline gives CDR1 GTSNPN, CDR2 SVGIG (reference sequence). The V and J ends lost 5 bases and 11 bases, in that order; junction bases with no gene match: 11. The CDR3, as DNA: TGTGCCTGGGGGCTAAGGACAGGGGGGGGTGCTTTCTTT. Amino acid sequence: CAWGLRTGGGAFF.

This chain uses TRBV14 with TRBJ2-1, with D perhaps TRBD1 (5 bases). This CDR3 contains 16 residues. V dropped 0 bases and J dropped 3 bases, with 12 bases sitting between them. The germline V gene has CDR1 SGHDN and CDR2 FVKESK. CDR3 bases: TGTGCCAGCAGCCAAGACATAGGGGTTGTCTACAATGAGCAGTTCTTC. This codes for CASSQDIGVVYNEQFF.

A few counts support this clone. The chain couples TRBV2 to TRBJ1-2, with a tentative D call TRBD1 (6 bases). Germline values: CDR1 SNHLY, CDR2 FYNNEI. The CDR3 contains 13 residues. V lost 5 bases to trimming and J lost 7 bases, with 14 bases between them. The CDR3 sequence: CASSFRDNSGYTF. The CDR3 DNA reads TGTGCCAGCAGTTTCCGGGACAACAGTGGCTACACCTTC.

The chain combines TRBV28 with TRBJ2-5, with 11 bases that match TRBD2. Trimming took 1 base from V and 5 from J; bases not matched to a gene: 12. In germline, CDR1 is MDHEN, CDR2 SYDVKM. There are 18 residues in the CDR3. This chain's CDR3 is CASSLSPTSGTQSETQYF. The CDR3, as DNA: TGTGCCAGCAGTTTATCCCCGACTAGCGGGACCCAATCGGAGACCCAGTACTTC.

The chain joins TRBV19 to TRBJ1-6, with no clear D. Trimming cost V 5 bases and J 8 bases, with 16 bases left between them. The CDR3 loop spans 15 amino acids. The germline gives CDR1 LNHDA, CDR2 SQIVND (reference sequence). For the CDR3, the DNA is TGTGCCAGTAGTTCGGCAGGCTCTAACCATTCACCCCTCCACTTT. Protein: CASSSAGSNHSPLHF.